The 32 T cell receptor beta chains reported below all come from one sample, sequenced in a study of OX40 agonist ivuxolimab in advanced cancers. Assay used: immunoSEQ multiplex PCR; TCRdb lists only in-frame clones, some missing. The sample has about 18,000 clones, roughly 74% seen once. The material sequenced was CD4+ or CD8+ T cells sorted from blood, taken in a trial of the OX40 agonist ivuxolimab. These receptors were taken from an adult with an advanced solid tumor such as melanoma, head and neck, liver or kidney cancer.

V and J are TRBV15 and TRBJ2-5; D is perhaps TRBD2 (6 bases). Germline lookup yields CDR1 LNHNV and CDR2 YYDKDF (reference sequence). V was cut by 0 bases and J by 1 base, with 9 bases left in between. The CDR3 has 15 amino acids. CDR3 nucleotide sequence: TGTGCCACCAGCAGAGATGGGGGGACCCAAGAGACCCAGTACTTC. It specifies CATSRDGGTQETQYF.

The genes are TRBV28 and TRBJ2-2; tentative D call: TRBD1 (5 bases). Germline V gene sequence: CDR1 MDHEN, CDR2 SYDVKM. The CDR3 spans 15 residues. Trimming took 3 bases from V and 9 from J, leaving 17 bases between them. Written as DNA, the CDR3 is TGTGCCAGCAGTTTTAGGACACAAAGGGCGTGGGAGCTGTTTTTT. Its protein is CASSFRTQRAWELFF.

The chain is built from TRBV28 and TRBJ2-2, with D maybe TRBD1 (6 bases). The germline gives CDR1 MDHEN, CDR2 SYDVKM. V shed 2 bases and J shed 2 bases, with 15 bases lying between them. This CDR3 region has 17 residues. CDR3: CASSLDPRGFNTGELFF. DNA for the CDR3: TGTGCCAGCAGTTTAGACCCAAGGGGGTTCAACACCGGGGAGCTGTTTTTT.

The chain uses TRBV7-9 and TRBJ2-3; D ambiguous. From germline, CDR1 is SEHNR and CDR2 FQNEAQ (reference sequence). There are 12 residues in the CDR3. Trimming stripped 1 base from V and 4 bases from J, with 3 bases between. CDR3 DNA: TGTGCCAGCAGCTTAGTTGCAGATACGCAGTATTTT. Translated: CASSLVADTQYF.

This chain connects TRBV4-1 to TRBJ2-1; D is unclear. Trimming took off 5 bases at V and 6 bases at J, with 11 bases between the two ends. This CDR3 is built from 13 residues. From germline, CDR1 is MGHRA and CDR2 YSYEKL. The DNA for the CDR3 is TGCGCCAGCAGCATGAATTGGGGCAATGAGCAGTTCTTC. Translation: CASSMNWGNEQFF.

By share, this clone ranks as medium-sized (0.01 to 0.1%). This sequence joins TRBV28 and TRBJ1-5, with D tentatively TRBD1 (6 bases). The CDR3 consists of 15 residues. CDR1 is MDHEN and CDR2 is SYDVKM in the germline V gene. With 6 bases removed from V and 3 bases from J, the gap between germline ends came to 15 bases. The CDR3 nucleotides are TGTGCCAGCAGATTCGACAGGACAGACAATCAGCCCCAGCATTTT. Encoded protein: CASRFDRTDNQPQHF.

The DNA of the CDR3 is TGTGCCAGCTCATCGAACCTAGCGGGAGGGCCGGGCGATACGCAGTATTTT. It encodes CASSSNLAGGPGDTQYF. The rearrangement joins TRBV18 to TRBJ2-3; 12 positions agree with TRBD2. This CDR3 spans 17 amino acids. The V segment lost 5 bases and the J segment 6 bases; nucleotides outside the gene matches: 12. CDR1 KGHSH and CDR2 LQKENI come from the germline V gene.

The chain employs TRBV2 and TRBJ2-2; the D is unclear. Germline loops: CDR1 SNHLY, CDR2 FYNNEI. The CDR3 length is 12 residues. The germline V and J ends were trimmed by 3 bases and 13 bases, with 12 bases remaining between them. The CDR3 is CASSDGRPGLFF. The CDR3 bases are TGTGCCAGCAGTGATGGAAGACCCGGGCTGTTTTTT.

Regarding this clone: The junction does not match germline at one end; this may be a read error. V and J are TRBV9 and TRBJ2-3; the D gene is possibly TRBD2 (5 bases). The CDR3 has 17 residues. Germline CDR1 SGDLS, CDR2 YYNGEE. Here the CDR3 DNA reads TGTGCCAGCACCGTAAGAGTACCGGGATGTTACACAGATACGCAGTATTTT. It specifies CASTVRVPGCYTDTQYF.

The CDR3 nucleotides read TGTGCCAGCAGCCCGGGACACGGCGAGCAGTACTTC. It codes for CASSPGHGEQYF. The chain carries TRBV7-8 and TRBJ2-7; tentative D call: TRBD1 (6 bases). The ends were cut back, 5 bases at V and 6 bases at J, with 11 bases in the middle. Looked up from germline, CDR1 is SGHVS and CDR2 is FQNEAQ. This CDR3 has 12 residues.

This chain uses TRBV5-8 with TRBJ1-1; D might be TRBD1 (6 bases). The CDR3 extends over 12 amino acids. CDR1 is SGHTS, CDR2 YDEGEE, per germline. The V and J ends lost 2 bases and 7 bases respectively, with 9 bases between them. CDR3 sequence reads: CASSLEQGEAFF. The CDR3, as DNA: TGTGCCAGCAGCTTAGAACAGGGTGAAGCTTTCTTT.

The chain carries TRBV6-5 and TRBJ1-4; 9 bases align to TRBD1. With 4 bases clipped from V and 8 bases from J, the junction kept 5 bases outside the gene matches. The CDR3 is 14 residues long. Germline CDR1 is MNHEY and CDR2 is SVGAGI. CDR3 DNA: TGTGCCAGCAGTTCGACAGGGGGTCGCGAAAAACTGTTTTTT. Protein sequence: CASSSTGGREKLFF.

This sequence joins TRBV2 and TRBJ2-5; 9 bases fit TRBD2. The J call may be incorrect, as the DNA end agrees better with TRBJ2-7. Germline loops: CDR1 SNHLY, CDR2 FYNNEI. CDR3 size: 15 residues. The chain's CDR3 is CASSGLAGTVDEQYF. CDR3 DNA: TGTGCCAGCAGCGGCCTAGCGGGAACTGTCGACGAGCAGTACTTC.

The genes are TRBV2 and TRBJ2-5; TRBD2 matches at 11 bases. The CDR3 runs 19 residues. The V and J ends lost 5 bases and 3 bases, in that order; junction bases with no gene match: 17. Germline V gives CDR1 SNHLY, CDR2 FYNNEI. Here the CDR3 reads CASSPYGGLLAGDEETQYF. CDR3 nucleotide sequence: TGTGCCAGCAGTCCATATGGGGGGCTACTAGCGGGGGACGAAGAGACCCAGTACTTC. Full variable domain (rest looked up from reference TRBV2 and TRBJ2-5): EPEVTQTPSHQVTQMGQEVILRCVPISNHLYFYWYRQILGQKVEFLVSFYNNEISEKSEIFDDQFSVERPDGSNFTLKIRSTKLEDSAMYFCASSPYGGLLAGDEETQYFGPGTRLLVL.

The rearrangement uses TRBV4-2 and TRBJ1-1, with D unresolved. Germline CDR1 reads LGHNA; CDR2 reads YNFKEQ. The CDR3 extends over 13 amino acids. V was clipped by 0 bases and J by 4 bases, with 6 bases between them. The CDR3 here is CASSQEWGTEAFF. In nucleotides, the CDR3 is TGTGCCAGCAGCCAAGAATGGGGCACTGAAGCTTTCTTT.

V usage is TRBV30 and J usage is TRBJ2-7, with D perhaps given as TRBD1 or TRBD2 (5 bases each). This CDR3 is 14 amino acids long. CDR1 is GTSNPN and CDR2 is SVGIG in the germline V gene (reference sequence). The ends were cut back, 1 base at V and 2 bases at J, with 12 bases in the middle. The CDR3 spells CAWSEGTGPYEQYF. In DNA, the CDR3 is TGTGCCTGGAGTGAGGGGACGGGACCCTACGAGCAGTACTTC. Drawing the rest from reference TRBV30 and TRBJ2-7, the complete variable domain is SQTIHQWPATLVQPVGSPLSLECTVEGTSNPNLYWYRQAAGRGLQLLFYSVGIGQISSEVPQNLSASRPQDRQFILSSKKLLLSDSGFYLCAWSEGTGPYEQYFGPGTRLTVT.

The rearrangement joins TRBV11-2 to TRBJ2-7; D remains unclear. Trimming took off 1 base at V and 2 bases at J, with 9 bases between the two ends. The CDR3 is 14 amino acids. Germline loops: CDR1 SGHAT, CDR2 FQNNGV. CDR3 amino acids: CASSLVMGTYEQYF. CDR3 sequence (DNA): TGTGCCAGCAGCTTAGTTATGGGGACCTACGAGCAGTACTTC. The variable domain in full, with the rest retrieved from reference TRBV11-2 and TRBJ2-7, is EAGVAQSPRYKIIEKRQSVAFWCNPISGHATLYWYQQILGQGPKLLIQFQNNGVVDDSQLPKDRFSAERLKGVDSTLKIQPAKLEDSAVYLCASSLVMGTYEQYFGPGTRLTVT.

This chain uses TRBV29-1 with TRBJ2-1; no clear D. Per the germline V gene, CDR1 is SQVTM and CDR2 is ANQGSEA. V lost 1 base and J lost 7, with 8 bases in between. CDR3 length: 12 amino acids. The CDR3: CSVEGGLNEQFF. The CDR3 nucleotides read TGCAGCGTTGAAGGGGGATTGAATGAGCAGTTCTTC.

The gene calls are TRBV7-8 and TRBJ2-7; D unresolved. The ends were cut back, 8 bases at V and 0 bases at J, with 11 bases in the middle. The CDR3 totals 13 residues. Germline CDR1 is SGHVS and CDR2 is FQNEAQ. In DNA form, the CDR3 reads TGTGCCAGCGGATCTCTGAGCTCCTACGAGCAGTACTTC. Encoded protein: CASGSLSSYEQYF.

V is TRBV5-6 and J is TRBJ1-2, with 8 bases identical to TRBD1. Germline V gene sequence: CDR1 SGHDT, CDR2 YYEEEE. This CDR3 spans 16 amino acids. Trimming took 2 bases from V and 0 from J; bases not matched to a gene: 6. CDR3 in DNA: TGTGCCAGCAGCTTATTAAGGACAGGGACTAACTATGGCTACACCTTC. This translates into CASSLLRTGTNYGYTF.

Only a few counts were recorded for this clone. This chain joins TRBV15 and TRBJ2-1; TRBD2 matches 8 bases. Germline loops: CDR1 LNHNV, CDR2 YYDKDF (reference sequence). Unmatched junction bases numbered 8, after V lost 0 bases and J lost 7 bases. CDR3 length: 16 amino acids. This CDR3 reads CATSREWGGRQNEQFF. The DNA of the CDR3 is TGTGCCACCAGCAGAGAATGGGGCGGGAGGCAAAATGAGCAGTTCTTC.

The J gene is TRBJ2-7, the V gene TRBV7-8, with 9 bases aligning to TRBD2. The V segment lost 1 base and the J segment 7 bases; nucleotides outside the gene matches: 8. The V gene's germline CDR1 is SGHVS and CDR2 FQNEAQ. The CDR3 has 15 amino acids. CDR3 residues: CASSLDFSGSREQYF. The CDR3 DNA reads TGTGCCAGCAGCTTAGATTTTAGCGGGAGTCGGGAGCAGTACTTC.

The rearrangement links TRBV28 to TRBJ1-3; D is undetermined. Germline loops: CDR1 MDHEN, CDR2 SYDVKM. The germline V and J ends were trimmed by 6 bases and 0 bases, with 12 bases remaining between them. The CDR3 sequence is 15 residues long. The CDR3 protein is CASSSILSSGNTIYF. The CDR3 coding sequence is TGTGCCAGCAGCTCCATACTGTCCTCTGGAAACACCATATATTTT. Full variable domain (remainder filled in from reference TRBV28 and TRBJ1-3): DVKVTQSSRYLVKRTGEKVFLECVQDMDHENMFWYRQDPGLGLRLIYFSYDVKMKEKGDIPEGYSVSREKKERFSLILESASTNQTSMYLCASSSILSSGNTIYFGEGSWLTVV.

The genes are TRBV27 and TRBJ1-6; perhaps TRBD1 as D (6 bases). The CDR3 contains 14 residues. Trimming shortened V by 6 bases and J by 8 bases, and 14 bases separated the two germline ends. Per the germline V gene, CDR1 is MNHEY and CDR2 is SMNVEV (reference sequence). CDR3 loop: CASRDSEGYSPLHF. In nucleotides, the CDR3 is TGTGCCAGCAGGGACAGCGAAGGTTATTCACCCCTCCACTTT.

The V gene is TRBV9, the J gene TRBJ2-3; D perhaps matches TRBD2 (6 bases). The CDR3 has 15 residues. V was shortened by 4 bases and J by 6 bases, with 18 bases between the two germline ends. CDR1 and CDR2 from the germline V gene are SGDLS and YYNGEE. The CDR3 region has the DNA TGTGCCAGCAGCCCTAGCGTCCTCCCGGGCGATACGCAGTATTTT. This translates into CASSPSVLPGDTQYF.

The chain joins TRBV27 to TRBJ2-7, with 9 bases aligning to TRBD2. Germline V lookup: CDR1 MNHEY, CDR2 SMNVEV (reference sequence). The CDR3 totals 16 residues. V lost 2 bases, J lost 5 bases, and 10 bases stayed unmatched. The CDR3 loop reads CASSLMGLAGPDEQYF. CDR3 bases: TGTGCCAGCAGTTTAATGGGGCTAGCGGGGCCCGACGAGCAGTACTTC.

The chain employs TRBV7-8 and TRBJ2-5; 12 nucleotides line up with TRBD2. Trimming at V came to 1 base and at J to 1 base, leaving 4 bases not matched to a gene. Germline-derived CDR1 and CDR2 are SGHVS and FQNEAQ. The CDR3 spans 17 residues. This CDR3 reads CASSLGASGGGQETQYF. The CDR3 DNA sequence: TGTGCCAGCAGCTTAGGGGCTAGCGGGGGGGGCCAAGAGACCCAGTACTTC.

The chain links TRBV28 to TRBJ1-6; D is uncertain. The CDR3 is made up of 13 amino acids. Trimming stripped 2 bases from V and 9 bases from J, with 8 bases between. Germline V lookup: CDR1 MDHEN, CDR2 SYDVKM. CDR3 coding DNA: TGTGCCAGCAGTTTAGGACCCGGTTCACCCCTCCACTTT. Protein sequence: CASSLGPGSPLHF.

The chain uses TRBV13 and TRBJ1-1, with D tentatively TRBD1 (6 bases). Germline CDR1 reads PRHDT; CDR2 reads FYEKMQ (reference sequence). This CDR3 is 15 amino acids long. V lost 0 bases and J lost 0, with 8 bases in between. The CDR3 DNA sequence: TGTGCCAGCAGCTTAGGCAGGGGAATGAACACTGAAGCTTTCTTT. Protein sequence: CASSLGRGMNTEAFF.

The rearrangement uses TRBV4-1 and TRBJ2-3; D is tentatively TRBD1 or TRBD2 (7 bases each). The CDR3 has 18 residues. Germline assignment: CDR1 MGHRA and CDR2 YSYEKL. Trimming pared 2 bases from V and 2 bases from J, leaving 20 bases between. The CDR3 reads CASSQKTYRGLNTDTQYF. CDR3 nucleotide sequence: TGCGCCAGCAGCCAAAAAACGTACAGGGGACTAAACACAGATACGCAGTATTTT.

This sequence joins TRBV5-4 and TRBJ1-2, with TRBD1 matching 9 bases. The germline gives CDR1 SGHNT, CDR2 YYREEE (reference sequence). The CDR3 spans 13 residues. J lost 8 bases, V lost 3 bases, and 5 bases had no gene match. The CDR3 protein is CASSWTQGAGYTF. CDR3 nucleotides: TGTGCCAGCAGCTGGACACAGGGGGCGGGCTACACCTTC.

This clone was counted only a few times. This rearrangement joins TRBV11-2 to TRBJ2-3; the D gene could be TRBD1 or TRBD2 (5 bases each). V was clipped by 2 bases and J by 0 bases, with 9 bases between them. Germline CDR1 SGHAT, CDR2 FQNNGV. The CDR3 is made up of 15 amino acids. This CDR3 is CASSLWDPSTDTQYF. CDR3 in DNA: TGTGCCAGCAGCTTATGGGACCCTAGCACAGATACGCAGTATTTT. The full variable domain, its missing parts supplied by reference TRBV11-2 and TRBJ2-3, is EAGVAQSPRYKIIEKRQSVAFWCNPISGHATLYWYQQILGQGPKLLIQFQNNGVVDDSQLPKDRFSAERLKGVDSTLKIQPAKLEDSAVYLCASSLWDPSTDTQYFGPGTRLTVL.